Each of the 15 T cell receptor beta chains below was sequenced from the same sample in a study of T cells and Merkel cell carcinoma outcomes. Data came from immunoSEQ multiplex PCR; TCRdb stores just in-frame clones and leaves some out. This sample has 15,000 to 25,000 clones, with almost 85% found just once. Source material: tumor tissue from Merkel cell carcinoma. Receptors were obtained from a human donor with Merkel cell carcinoma.

This chain uses TRBV6-1 with TRBJ2-7; D not certain. The germline V gene has CDR1 MNHNS and CDR2 SASEGT. V dropped 8 bases and J dropped 3 bases, with 17 bases sitting between them. This CDR3 has 14 residues. The CDR3 spells CASLGWAADYEQYF. The CDR3 nucleotides are TGTGCCAGCCTGGGGTGGGCGGCGGACTACGAGCAGTACTTC.

This sequence joins TRBV2 and TRBJ2-3; 14 bases match TRBD2. This CDR3 is 16 amino acids long. J was trimmed by 4 bases and V by 5 bases; bases with no gene match: 5. Germline CDR1 is SNHLY and CDR2 is FYNNEI. CDR3 loop: CASSRTSGGSADTQYF. The CDR3 DNA reads TGTGCCAGCAGTCGGACTAGCGGGGGGAGCGCAGATACGCAGTATTTT.

The V call is TRBV10-3, the J call TRBJ2-7; no firm D call. Trimming left V 3 bases short and J 3 bases short, with 3 bases between. The CDR3 runs to 11 residues. CDR1 and CDR2 from the germline V gene are ENHRY and SYGVKD. The CDR3 DNA reads TGTGCCATCAGTGAAGACTACGAGCAGTACTTC. It is translated as CAISEDYEQYF.

This clone is labeled medium-sized. The identical CDR3 is also encoded by other nucleotide sequences in the sample. The CDR3: CASSPDSQETQYF. CDR3 nucleotides: TGTGCCAGCAGTCCTGACAGTCAAGAGACCCAGTACTTC. This chain connects TRBV5-6 to TRBJ2-5, with D possibly TRBD1 on 5 matching bases. Germline V gene sequence: CDR1 SGHDT, CDR2 YYEEEE. Trimming left V 5 bases short and J 2 bases short, with 10 bases between. CDR3 size: 13 residues.

The chain is built from TRBV5-6 and TRBJ1-5; D is uncertain. The CDR3 totals 12 residues. The germline gives CDR1 SGHDT, CDR2 YYEEEE. V lost 1 base and J lost 6, with 5 bases in between. CDR3 sequence reads: CASSLNSQPQHF. CDR3 sequence (DNA): TGTGCCAGCAGCTTGAATAGTCAGCCCCAGCATTTT. Based on the CDR3 plus reference TRBV5-6 and TRBJ1-5, the full variable domain is DAGVTQSPTHLIKTRGQQVTLRCSPKSGHDTVSWYQQALGQGPQFIFQYYEEEERQRGNFPDRFSGHQFPNYSSELNVNALLLGDSALYLCASSLNSQPQHFGDGTRLSIL.

The chain recombines TRBV4-2 with TRBJ1-2, with D uncertain. The CDR3 is made up of 16 amino acids. V was shortened by 0 bases and J by 3 bases, with 14 bases between the two germline ends. CDR1 is LGHNA, CDR2 YNFKEQ, per germline. In DNA, the CDR3 is TGTGCCAGCAGCCAAGATAAGAACACCCGGCACTATGGCTACACCTTC. The encoded protein is CASSQDKNTRHYGYTF.

V gene TRBV7-3 combines with J gene TRBJ1-1, with unresolved D. The CDR3 has 13 residues. Germline lookup yields CDR1 SGHTA and CDR2 FQGTGA. The V gene lost 4 bases and the J gene lost 4 bases, with 10 bases spanning the gap. The CDR3 loop is CASSSSASTEAFF. The CDR3 bases are TGTGCCAGCAGCTCCTCGGCGAGCACTGAAGCTTTCTTT. The full variable domain, completed using reference TRBV7-3 and TRBJ1-1, is GAGVSQTPSNKVTEKGKYVELRCDPISGHTALYWYRQSLGQGPEFLIYFQGTGAADDSGLPNDRFFAVRPEGSVSTLKIQRTERGDSAVYLCASSSSASTEAFFGQGTRLTVV.

The chain joins TRBV5-1 to TRBJ1-1; D remains ambiguous. Germline V CDR1 and CDR2: SGHRS, YFSETQ. The CDR3 is made up of 17 amino acids. V lost 5 bases and J 1 base, leaving 21 bases between the germline ends. The CDR3 sequence is CASRFPLPWDENTEAFF. CDR3 sequence (DNA): TGCGCCAGCAGGTTTCCCTTGCCTTGGGATGAGAACACTGAAGCTTTCTTT.

In nucleotides, the CDR3 is TGCAGCCCCTTATTTGCCGATACGCAGTATTTT. Its protein product is CSPLFADTQYF. The rearrangement links TRBV29-1 to TRBJ2-3; D is undetermined. The CDR3 is 11 residues long. The V gene's germline CDR1 is SQVTM and CDR2 ANQGSEA. Trimming cost V 8 bases and J 6 bases, with 12 bases left between them.

Here the CDR3 reads CASSLGGSSYNEQFF. For the CDR3, the DNA is TGCGCCAGCAGCTTGGGCGGGAGTTCCTACAATGAGCAGTTCTTC. The chain couples TRBV5-1 to TRBJ2-1, with 7 nucleotides matching TRBD2. The V gene end was trimmed by 0 bases and the J gene end by 1 base; junction bases not matched to a gene: 1. Germline CDR1 SGHRS, CDR2 YFSETQ. The CDR3 contains 15 residues.

The CDR3, as DNA: TGTGCCAGCAGCCCGGGACGGATGAACACTGAAGCTTTCTTT. Encoded protein: CASSPGRMNTEAFF. V usage is TRBV5-5 and J usage is TRBJ1-1, with D perhaps matching TRBD1 (5 bases). The germline gives CDR1 SGHKS, CDR2 YYEKEE (reference sequence). Trimming left V 4 bases short and J 0 bases short, with 10 bases between. This CDR3 region has 14 residues.

This chain joins TRBV12-5 and TRBJ1-1, with D tentatively TRBD1 (5 bases). Germline CDR1 and CDR2: LGHNT and FRNRAP. The germline V and J ends were trimmed by 5 bases and 1 base, with 8 bases remaining between them. The length of the CDR3 is 13 residues. The CDR3 nucleotides read TGTGCTAGTGGTCTTGACAGGAACACTGAAGCTTTCTTT. It specifies CASGLDRNTEAFF.

The chain links TRBV6-6 to TRBJ1-2, with TRBD1 matching over 7 bases. CDR3 length equals 15 residues. CDR1 is MNHNY and CDR2 is SVGAGI in the germline V gene (reference sequence). Germline trimming cut 2 bases from V and 4 bases from J; bases unmatched to any gene: 7. The CDR3 coding sequence is TGTGCCAGCAGTTACCGTCGGGACAGAACCTATGGCTACACCTTC. It encodes CASSYRRDRTYGYTF.

The chain uses TRBV4-1 and TRBJ1-5; D is perhaps TRBD1 (5 bases). Germline lookup yields CDR1 MGHRA and CDR2 YSYEKL. CDR3 size: 16 residues. Trimming removed 0 bases at V and 4 bases at J, with 13 bases between. The CDR3 region is CASSQDRGTLNQPQHF. In nucleotides, the CDR3 is TGCGCCAGCAGCCAAGATCGGGGGACCCTTAATCAGCCCCAGCATTTT.

The V and J genes are TRBV23-1 and TRBJ2-5; 8 bases match TRBD1. TRBV23-1 is an open reading frame whose function is uncertain. The CDR3 runs to 16 residues. The V gene end was trimmed by 4 bases and the J gene end by 3 bases; junction bases not matched to a gene: 10. CDR3 DNA sequence: TGCGCCAGCAGTCGCTCACCGACAGGGGTTAAAGAGACCCAGTACTTC. It is translated as CASSRSPTGVKETQYF.